This T cell receptor (beta chain) was found in a study of Ad26.COV2.S vaccination and SARS-CoV-2 variants. Study results and caveats: Spike-specific TCR breadth ran higher among vaccine recipients than placebo recipients.

On this clone: The antigen remains unidentified.

Germline V gene data show CDR1 as SGHNT and CDR2 as YYREEE (reference sequence). The junction had 14 bases not matched to a gene; V was cut back by 4 bases and J by 6 bases. The CDR3 runs to 18 residues. Produced via immunoSEQ multiplex PCR; TCRdb's table is partial and in-frame only. The table lists approximately 410,000 clones, approximately 92% of them singletons, with roughly 1.7% in the top ten. Treatment meaning: some 20 received Ad26.COV2.S at low or high dose, single or two shots; 5 received placebo; per-sample allocation not given. Vaccine and placebo recipients were sampled on day 63 after the first injection. An adult aged 18-55 years in Boston served as the donor. The administered vaccine (an Ad26 vector) expressed Wuhan-strain SARS-CoV-2 spike.

Sequences were derived from peripheral blood, sampled in a trial of Ad26.COV2.S vaccine versus placebo. J is TRBJ1-6 and V is TRBV5-4, with 9 bases lining up with TRBD1. The sequence was collected from a person between 18 and 65 years old who received the Ad26.COV2.S COVID-19 vaccine or a placebo. The CDR3 is CASSRSGLGQGINSPLHF. Here the CDR3 DNA reads TGTGCCAGCAGCCGAAGCGGCTTAGGACAGGGGATTAATTCACCCCTCCACTTT.